This T cell receptor beta chain was sequenced for a study of identical twins. Germline CDR1 reads ENHRY; CDR2 reads SYGVKD. The V end was cut by 10 bases, the J end by 4 bases, with 9 bases between. The CDR3 covers 11 residues. Each cDNA held unique molecular identifiers, and template switching gave it a universal primer site. TCRdb itself ran the 5' RACE reads through MiXCR, one entry per CDR3 protein. The sample has around 530,000 distinct CDR3 sequences, 15% seen once. General study findings and limits: Partial confounding of zero-insertion analyses by invariant MAIT and iNKT cells was possible. Fewer insertions were carried by abundant cord blood beta clonotypes, but none was seen in memory repertoires.

Comment on this clonotype: Its cognate antigen is unknown.

The same specimen was also included in a second study, on yellow fever vaccine responses in identical twins.

V is TRBV10-3 and J is TRBJ2-3; the D is unclear. The TCR sequence derives from a woman under 30 in good health. The material sequenced was CD4+ T cells sorted from blood. CDR3 loop: CASRIADTQYF. As DNA, the CDR3 is TGTGCCAGCCGTATCGCAGATACGCAGTATTTT.